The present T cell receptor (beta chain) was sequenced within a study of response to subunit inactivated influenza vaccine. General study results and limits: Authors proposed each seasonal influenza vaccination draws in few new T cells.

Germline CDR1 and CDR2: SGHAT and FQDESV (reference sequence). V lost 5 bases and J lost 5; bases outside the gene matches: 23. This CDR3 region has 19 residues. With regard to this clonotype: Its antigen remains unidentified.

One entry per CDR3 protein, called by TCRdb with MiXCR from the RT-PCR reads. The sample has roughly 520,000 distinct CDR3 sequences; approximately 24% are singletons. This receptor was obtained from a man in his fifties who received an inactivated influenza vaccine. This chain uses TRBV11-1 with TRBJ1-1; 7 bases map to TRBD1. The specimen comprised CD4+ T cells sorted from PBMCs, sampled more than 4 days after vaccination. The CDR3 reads CASSRTSLRGGWEATEAFF. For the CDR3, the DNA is TGTGCCAGCAGCCGAACCAGCCTCAGGGGGGGCTGGGAAGCAACTGAAGCTTTCTTT.